These T cell receptor beta chains were read from a single sample in a study of shared clonotypes between healthy human individuals. Method: immunoSEQ multiplex PCR; TCRdb's copy keeps in-frame clones and lacks some. The sample lists about 1.1 million clones; 78% were seen once. Sequencing used memory CD4+ T cells from PBMCs. The receptors shown here come from a man between 18 and 35 years old in good health. Some clones in this sample may be carry-over from other donors' samples. CDR3s include the opening cysteine and the closing phenylalanine or tryptophan. The order of the fields is D gene, V gene, clone size, J gene, CDR3 DNA, CDR3 protein. The D gene is left open where the match is weak. Some rows have no size entry. The others give once, few or many, or a class for an expanded clone.

D gene: .
V gene: TRBV4-2
clone size: .
J gene: TRBJ2-4
CDR3 DNA: TGTGCCAGCAGCCAAGGGCAAGGGGACGGCGGCAAAAACATTCAGTACTTC
CDR3 protein: CASSQGQGDGGKNIQYF

D gene: TRBD2
V gene: TRBV27
clone size: once
J gene: TRBJ2-1
CDR3 DNA: TGTGCCAGCGGACCCTATAGCGGGGGCAACTACAATGAGCAGTTCTTC
CDR3 protein: CASGPYSGGNYNEQFF

D gene: .
V gene: TRBV4-3
clone size: once
J gene: TRBJ2-1
CDR3 DNA: TGCGCCAGCAGCCAAGATAACTCCAGGGCATCTCCTTACAATGAGCAGTTCTTC
CDR3 protein: CASSQDNSRASPYNEQFF

D gene: .
V gene: TRBV5-1
clone size: .
J gene: TRBJ2-7
CDR3 DNA: TGCGCCAGCAGCTTGGTTACAGGGAGTGGCTCCTACGAGCAGTACTTC
CDR3 protein: CASSLVTGSGSYEQYF

D gene: .
V gene: TRBV6-6
clone size: .
J gene: TRBJ1-5
CDR3 DNA: TGTGCCAGCAGCCCGATGGACAGAGACAATCAGCCCCAGCATTTT
CDR3 protein: CASSPMDRDNQPQHF

D gene: .
V gene: TRBV6-4
clone size: once
J gene: TRBJ2-1
CDR3 DNA: TGTACCAGCAGTGACGGGGATATGTGGGGCGCCTACAATGAGCAGTTCTTC
CDR3 protein: CTSSDGDMWGAYNEQFF

D gene: .
V gene: TRBV2
clone size: .
J gene: TRBJ2-5
CDR3 DNA: TGTGCCAGCAGCGGGCAGGGGCCAGAGACCCAGTACTTC
CDR3 protein: CASSGQGPETQYF

D gene: TRBD1
V gene: TRBV5-4
clone size: .
J gene: TRBJ2-7
CDR3 DNA: TGTGCCAGCAGCCGGGGACAGGGTACCCACGAGCAGTACTTC
CDR3 protein: CASSRGQGTHEQYF

D gene: TRBD2
V gene: TRBV7-9
clone size: .
J gene: TRBJ2-3
CDR3 DNA: TGTGCCAGCAGCCCAGGGACTAGCGGGACGCCAACAGATACGCAGTATTTT
CDR3 protein: CASSPGTSGTPTDTQYF

D gene: TRBD1
V gene: TRBV11-2
clone size: many
J gene: TRBJ2-3
CDR3 DNA: TGTGCCAGCAGCTTAGCGAGGGACAGGGTCACAGATACGCAGTATTTT
CDR3 protein: CASSLARDRVTDTQYF

D gene: .
V gene: TRBV11-1
clone size: .
J gene: TRBJ2-7
CDR3 DNA: TGTGCCAGCAGCCGCAGACAGGAGGGGGTGGCTTACGAGCAGTACTTC
CDR3 protein: CASSRRQEGVAYEQYF

D gene: .
V gene: TRBV28
clone size: once
J gene: TRBJ1-2
CDR3 DNA: TGTGCCAGCAGTTTAACCCGGGTGCGCTATGGCTACACCTTC
CDR3 protein: CASSLTRVRYGYTF

D gene: TRBD1
V gene: TRBV5-1
clone size: .
J gene: TRBJ1-1
CDR3 DNA: TGCGCCAGCAGCCCGAACCAACAGGGGGAAGCTTTCTTT
CDR3 protein: CASSPNQQGEAFF

D gene: TRBD2
V gene: TRBV29-1
clone size: .
J gene: TRBJ2-2
CDR3 DNA: TGCAGCGTTGTAGGACTAGCGGGAGTAGGAACCGGGGAGCTGTTTTTT
CDR3 protein: CSVVGLAGVGTGELFF

D gene: .
V gene: TRBV18
clone size: few
J gene: TRBJ2-2
CDR3 DNA: TGTGCCAGCTCACCACGAACTGCCAGGGAGAACACCGGGGAGCTGTTTTTT
CDR3 protein: CASSPRTARENTGELFF

D gene: .
V gene: TRBV14
clone size: .
J gene: TRBJ1-1
CDR3 DNA: TGTGCCAGCAGTATTTATACCGGGGCTGGGGCTGAAGCTTTCTTT
CDR3 protein: CASSIYTGAGAEAFF

D gene: .
V gene: TRBV14
clone size: .
J gene: TRBJ2-3
CDR3 DNA: TGTGCCAGCAGCCAAGAGGGTGCCGGCACAGATACGCAGTATTTT
CDR3 protein: CASSQEGAGTDTQYF

D gene: .
V gene: TRBV5-3
clone size: .
J gene: TRBJ2-5
CDR3 DNA: TGTGCCAGAAGCTCCGGCTACCAAGAGACCCAGTACTTC
CDR3 protein: CARSSGYQETQYF

D gene: .
V gene: TRBV7-8
clone size: .
J gene: TRBJ1-1
CDR3 DNA: TGTGCCAGCAGCCACGAGGGACGGAGGAACACTGAAGCTTTCTTT
CDR3 protein: CASSHEGRRNTEAFF

D gene: .
V gene: TRBV5-1
clone size: .
J gene: TRBJ1-2
CDR3 DNA: TGCGCCAGCAGCTTGGTCGCGGACGGAGGCCTACGATTTCATGGCTACACCTTC
CDR3 protein: CASSLVADGGLRFHGYTF

D gene: TRBD1
V gene: TRBV11-3
clone size: once
J gene: TRBJ2-3
CDR3 DNA: TGTGCCAGCAGCCACAAAGGCAACAGGGGGCAGAATCCAGATACGCAGTATTTT
CDR3 protein: CASSHKGNRGQNPDTQYF

D gene: TRBD2
V gene: TRBV18
clone size: .
J gene: TRBJ2-3
CDR3 DNA: TGTGCCAGCTCATATGGTGCGGGAGTGTCAGATACGCAGTATTTT
CDR3 protein: CASSYGAGVSDTQYF

D gene: .
V gene: TRBV7-3
clone size: .
J gene: TRBJ2-7
CDR3 DNA: TGTGCCAGCAGCTCACTCCCTGGACTTGTTTACGAGCAGTACTTC
CDR3 protein: CASSSLPGLVYEQYF

D gene: .
V gene: TRBV6-1
clone size: .
J gene: TRBJ1-5
CDR3 DNA: TGTGCCAGCAGTGAAAAGGGGGTCAGCAATCAGCCCCAGCATTTT
CDR3 protein: CASSEKGVSNQPQHF

D gene: .
V gene: TRBV18
clone size: .
J gene: TRBJ2-7
CDR3 DNA: TGTGCCAGCTCACCTGCTAGAGACCACGAGCAGTACTTC
CDR3 protein: CASSPARDHEQYF

D gene: TRBD2
V gene: TRBV7-9
clone size: .
J gene: TRBJ2-3
CDR3 DNA: TGTGCCAGCAGCCTAGGAACGAGCGGGAGGGCCGCAAGAGATACGCAGTATTTT
CDR3 protein: CASSLGTSGRAARDTQYF

D gene: TRBD2
V gene: TRBV27
clone size: .
J gene: TRBJ2-5
CDR3 DNA: TGTGCCAGCAGTTCAATTGGACTAGTAGGGACCCAGTACTTC
CDR3 protein: CASSSIGLVGTQYF

D gene: TRBD1
V gene: TRBV14
clone size: few
J gene: TRBJ2-7
CDR3 DNA: TGTGCCAGCAGCCAAGTCGGCGTTGGACAGGGGTACCACGAGCAGTACTTC
CDR3 protein: CASSQVGVGQGYHEQYF

D gene: .
V gene: TRBV2
clone size: .
J gene: TRBJ1-4
CDR3 DNA: TGTGCCAGCAGTGAAGCGAGGGGAAAACTGTTTTTT
CDR3 protein: CASSEARGKLFF

D gene: TRBD1
V gene: TRBV5-4
clone size: .
J gene: TRBJ1-1
CDR3 DNA: TGTGCCAGCAGCTTCGGACAGGGGGCGTCCACTGAAGCTTTCTTT
CDR3 protein: CASSFGQGASTEAFF

D gene: TRBD2
V gene: TRBV6-5
clone size: .
J gene: TRBJ2-7
CDR3 DNA: TGTGCCAGCAACAAAGGGAGCGGGGGTTACGAGCAGTACTTC
CDR3 protein: CASNKGSGGYEQYF

D gene: .
V gene: TRBV27
clone size: once
J gene: TRBJ2-4
CDR3 DNA: TGTGCCAGCAGTTTCGCGGACGTTTACAAAAACATTCAGTACTTC
CDR3 protein: CASSFADVYKNIQYF

D gene: .
V gene: TRBV7-9
clone size: .
J gene: TRBJ2-3
CDR3 DNA: TGTGCCAGCAGCTTTTCAGGGAAAGATACGCAGTATTTT
CDR3 protein: CASSFSGKDTQYF

D gene: .
V gene: TRBV30
clone size: .
J gene: TRBJ2-7
CDR3 DNA: TGTGCCTGGAGTCCAACCTCGGCATCCCAGATGGGGCAGTACTTC
CDR3 protein: CAWSPTSASQMGQYF

D gene: .
V gene: TRBV5-1
clone size: .
J gene: TRBJ2-7
CDR3 DNA: TGCGCCAGCAGCTTGGTGGGTAGAGAGAGCTCCTACGAGCAGTACTTC
CDR3 protein: CASSLVGRESSYEQYF

D gene: .
V gene: TRBV4-2
clone size: .
J gene: TRBJ2-5
CDR3 DNA: TGTGCCAGCAGCCAAGATCTGATTGGGCTAGTCCAAGAGACCCAGTACTTC
CDR3 protein: CASSQDLIGLVQETQYF

D gene: .
V gene: TRBV30
clone size: .
J gene: TRBJ2-7
CDR3 DNA: TGTGCCTGGCTTGGACGGCGGGAGCAGTACTTC
CDR3 protein: CAWLGRREQYF

D gene: .
V gene: TRBV7-3
clone size: .
J gene: TRBJ2-3
CDR3 DNA: TGTGCCAGCATAATGGGCGATACGCAGTATTTT
CDR3 protein: CASIMGDTQYF

D gene: .
V gene: TRBV5-4
clone size: .
J gene: TRBJ1-4
CDR3 DNA: TGTGCCAGCAGCCAAAAAAACAGGGCAGGTAATGAAAAACTGTTTTTT
CDR3 protein: CASSQKNRAGNEKLFF

D gene: TRBD1
V gene: TRBV6-5
clone size: .
J gene: TRBJ2-5
CDR3 DNA: TGTGCCAGCAGTTCCGTTGGGACAGGGCAAGAGACCCAGTACTTC
CDR3 protein: CASSSVGTGQETQYF

D gene: .
V gene: TRBV6-4
clone size: .
J gene: TRBJ1-2
CDR3 DNA: TGTGCCAGTTCCCGACAGCCTAACTATGGCTACACCTTC
CDR3 protein: CASSRQPNYGYTF

D gene: TRBD2
V gene: TRBV18
clone size: .
J gene: TRBJ2-2
CDR3 DNA: TGTGCCAGCTCCTTCGGACTAGCGGGAGTCGGGACCGGGGAGCTGTTTTTT
CDR3 protein: CASSFGLAGVGTGELFF

D gene: .
V gene: TRBV12-5
clone size: .
J gene: TRBJ2-1
CDR3 DNA: TGTGCTAGTGGTTTGGGCGGGACTTACAATGAGCAGTTCTTC
CDR3 protein: CASGLGGTYNEQFF

D gene: .
V gene: TRBV11-3
clone size: .
J gene: TRBJ2-3
CDR3 DNA: TGTGCCAGCAGCACCCGGGGGAAGGGGGGTGATACGCAGTATTTT
CDR3 protein: CASSTRGKGGDTQYF

D gene: .
V gene: TRBV4-1
clone size: .
J gene: TRBJ2-5
CDR3 DNA: TGCGCCAGCAGCCAAGGCCAAGAGACCCAGTACTTC
CDR3 protein: CASSQGQETQYF

D gene: .
V gene: TRBV27
clone size: .
J gene: TRBJ2-1
CDR3 DNA: TGTGCCAGCAGTTTATGGGGGGTGTCCTACAATGAGCAGTTCTTC
CDR3 protein: CASSLWGVSYNEQFF

D gene: TRBD1
V gene: TRBV29-1
clone size: .
J gene: TRBJ2-2
CDR3 DNA: TGCAGCGCCCTGACAGGGGCGAACACCGGGGAGCTGTTTTTT
CDR3 protein: CSALTGANTGELFF

D gene: TRBD1
V gene: TRBV7-2
clone size: once
J gene: TRBJ2-2
CDR3 DNA: TGTGCCAGCACCCTAAGAGGACAGGGGCCCACCGGGGAGCTGTTTTTT
CDR3 protein: CASTLRGQGPTGELFF

D gene: TRBD1
V gene: TRBV28
clone size: few
J gene: TRBJ2-1
CDR3 DNA: TGTGCCAGCAGTCGACAGGGGGCGGGCAATGAGCAGTTCTTC
CDR3 protein: CASSRQGAGNEQFF

D gene: .
V gene: TRBV27
clone size: .
J gene: TRBJ2-2
CDR3 DNA: TGTGCCAGCATTCGCTCGGGACGCCGATATTCAACCGGGGAGCTGTTTTTT
CDR3 protein: CASIRSGRRYSTGELFF

D gene: .
V gene: TRBV14
clone size: .
J gene: TRBJ1-3
CDR3 DNA: TGTGCCAGCAGCCAATTCAGGGGAAACACCATATATTTT
CDR3 protein: CASSQFRGNTIYF

D gene: TRBD2
V gene: TRBV7-2
clone size: once
J gene: TRBJ2-5
CDR3 DNA: TGTGCCAGCAGCCCCCAAAGCGGGAGGGGGGAGACCCAGTACTTC
CDR3 protein: CASSPQSGRGETQYF

D gene: TRBD2
V gene: TRBV6-1
clone size: .
J gene: TRBJ2-7
CDR3 DNA: TGTGCCACGGGGGACTACAGATACGAGCAGTACTTC
CDR3 protein: CATGDYRYEQYF

D gene: .
V gene: TRBV11-2
clone size: .
J gene: TRBJ1-2
CDR3 DNA: TGTGCCAGCAGCTTGGACAGTAACTATGGCTACACCTTC
CDR3 protein: CASSLDSNYGYTF

D gene: .
V gene: TRBV9
clone size: .
J gene: TRBJ2-7
CDR3 DNA: TGTGCCAGCAGCCGGGGCCCAGCCTACGAGCAGTACTTC
CDR3 protein: CASSRGPAYEQYF

D gene: TRBD2
V gene: TRBV27
clone size: .
J gene: TRBJ2-1
CDR3 DNA: TGTGCCAGCAGTTTATCCATCGGACTAGCGGGAGACAATGAGCAGTTCTTC
CDR3 protein: CASSLSIGLAGDNEQFF

D gene: .
V gene: TRBV10-3
clone size: few
J gene: TRBJ2-7
CDR3 DNA: TGTGCCATCACCTTTTTCCACGAGCAGTACTTC
CDR3 protein: CAITFFHEQYF

D gene: TRBD2
V gene: TRBV7-3
clone size: few
J gene: TRBJ2-1
CDR3 DNA: TGTGCCAGCAGCTTAAGGGCTAGCGGGAGAGCGGATGAGCAGTTCTTC
CDR3 protein: CASSLRASGRADEQFF

D gene: TRBD1
V gene: TRBV18
clone size: .
J gene: TRBJ2-5
CDR3 DNA: TGTGCCAGCTCAACGGGACAGGCGGAGACCCAGTACTTC
CDR3 protein: CASSTGQAETQYF

D gene: .
V gene: TRBV2
clone size: .
J gene: TRBJ2-1
CDR3 DNA: TGTGCCAGCTCCCGGGACCTCTACAATGAGCAGTTCTTC
CDR3 protein: CASSRDLYNEQFF